Following are 24 T cell receptor beta chains from one sample sequenced in a study of control samples from healthy donors and cancer patients. Sequenced by immunoSEQ multiplex PCR; TCRdb stores in-frame clones only, minus some. The sample gives around 250,000 clones, approximately 80% of which show up once; 13% is in the top ten. The sequenced sample was PBMCs. All receptors come from a woman aged 55-75 years with lung cancer.

The rearrangement joins TRBV5-1 to TRBJ1-1; 10 positions match TRBD1. V lost 2 bases, J lost 6 bases, and 1 base stayed unmatched. This CDR3 has 13 residues. Germline V gene lookup returns CDR1 SGHRS and CDR2 YFSETQ. Here the CDR3 reads CASSFGQGAEAFF. The CDR3 bases are TGCGCCAGCAGCTTCGGACAGGGGGCTGAAGCTTTCTTT.

The chain recombines TRBV28 with TRBJ1-2; tentatively, D is TRBD1 (5 bases). The germline CDR1 and CDR2 sequences are MDHEN and SYDVKM. V was pared by 3 bases and J by 4 bases, with 15 bases between. The CDR3 totals 15 residues. CDR3 protein: CASSFRGASSYGYTF. The CDR3, as DNA: TGTGCCAGCAGTTTTAGAGGGGCATCAAGCTATGGCTACACCTTC.

This sequence joins TRBV10-2 and TRBJ1-4; 9 bases fit TRBD1. V dropped 8 bases and J dropped 2; count of bases not matched to a gene: 6. The CDR3 has 15 residues. Germline CDR1 and CDR2: WSHSY and SAAADI. The CDR3 DNA follows: TGCGCCAGCTCGGACAGGGGCCGGACTAATGAAAAACTGTTTTTT. This codes for CASSDRGRTNEKLFF.

This chain links TRBV3-1 (or the pseudogene TRBV3-2) with TRBJ2-5; D perhaps matches TRBD2 (5 bases). The CDR3 covers 15 residues. The ends were cut back, 4 bases at V and 5 bases at J, with 17 bases in the middle. Germline-derived CDR1 and CDR2 are LGHDT and YNNKEL (reference sequence). The CDR3 loop is CASSPNAGSWETQYF. DNA for the CDR3: TGTGCCAGCAGCCCCAACGCGGGTTCGTGGGAGACCCAGTACTTC.

The J gene is TRBJ2-1, the V gene TRBV19; D is perhaps TRBD1 (6 bases). Trimming stripped 4 bases from V and 3 bases from J, with 10 bases between. Germline loops: CDR1 LNHDA, CDR2 SQIVND (reference sequence). CDR3 length equals 14 residues. The CDR3 is CASSTGQIYNEQFF. DNA for the CDR3: TGTGCCAGTAGTACAGGACAGATCTACAATGAGCAGTTCTTC.

The V and J genes are TRBV24-1 and TRBJ2-3, with D perhaps TRBD1 or TRBD2 (5 bases each). Trimming removed 6 bases at V and 2 bases at J, with 17 bases between. CDR3 length: 16 residues. Germline CDR1 and CDR2: KGHDR and SFDVKD. CDR3 in amino acids: CATSTRDGESTDTQYF. In DNA form, the CDR3 reads TGTGCCACCAGTACCCGGGACGGAGAATCCACAGATACGCAGTATTTT.

V usage is TRBV5-1 and J usage is TRBJ1-2, with 10 bases aligning to TRBD1. V gave up 4 bases and J gave up 4 bases; unmatched junction bases: 7. Germline V gene sequence: CDR1 SGHRS, CDR2 YFSETQ. This CDR3 spans 15 amino acids. As DNA, the CDR3 is TGCGCCAGCAGCCCTACGACAGGGGGCAGCTATGGCTACACCTTC. Translation gives CASSPTTGGSYGYTF.

V is TRBV4-1 and J is TRBJ2-7, with no clear D. Germline CDR1 and CDR2: MGHRA and YSYEKL. V dropped 2 bases and J dropped 6 bases, with 20 bases sitting between them. The CDR3 covers 16 residues. CDR3: CASSQMILGRQSEQYF. Written as DNA, the CDR3 is TGCGCCAGCAGCCAAATGATACTCGGCCGGCAGAGCGAGCAGTACTTC.

This chain links TRBV15 with TRBJ2-1; 10 bases line up with TRBD2. From germline, CDR1 is LNHNV and CDR2 YYDKDF (reference sequence). The CDR3 is 20 residues long. Trimming removed 1 base from V and 6 bases from J; junction bases left unmatched: 18. The CDR3 bases are TGTGCCACCAGCAGAGGTTTGAGCGGGACTAGCGAGAGAAGGGGCAATGAGCAGTTCTTC. This gives the protein CATSRGLSGTSERRGNEQFF.

V is TRBV19 and J is TRBJ2-7; D is undetermined. The CDR3 is made up of 14 amino acids. V dropped 3 bases and J dropped 2 bases, with 11 bases sitting between them. Per germline, CDR1 LNHDA and CDR2 SQIVND (reference sequence). CDR3 protein: CASSISSATYEQYF. The CDR3 DNA follows: TGTGCCAGTAGTATCTCGAGCGCAACCTACGAGCAGTACTTC.

The rearrangement uses TRBV19 and TRBJ2-1, with D possibly matching TRBD2 (5 bases). The CDR3 has 13 residues. In germline, CDR1 is LNHDA, CDR2 SQIVND (reference sequence). Trimming shortened V by 1 base and J by 15 bases, and 16 bases separated the two germline ends. In nucleotides, the CDR3 is TGTGCCAGTAGTATAGGTAGCGACGTCCCAGGGTTCTTC. Translation: CASSIGSDVPGFF.

Comments on this clone: At one end the junction does not follow the germline gene, possibly because of a read error. The V call is TRBV6-1, the J call TRBJ1-4; 7 nucleotides match TRBD1. This CDR3 region has 12 residues. Germline loops: CDR1 MNHNS, CDR2 SASEGT. The CDR3 protein is CASSEDIQGIRF. The CDR3 bases are TGTGCCAGCAGTGAAGATATACAGGGGATACGTTTT.

The chain couples TRBV7-9 to TRBJ2-5; 8 bases line up with TRBD2. V dropped 6 bases and J dropped 5; count of bases not matched to a gene: 11. The CDR3 is made up of 15 amino acids. Germline V gives CDR1 SEHNR, CDR2 FQNEAQ (reference sequence). In DNA form, the CDR3 reads TGTGCCAGCAGTTCACCGGGGGGGCCGAGGGAGACCCAGTACTTC. Translation gives CASSSPGGPRETQYF.

This sequence joins TRBV5-6 and TRBJ2-3; 9 bases map to TRBD2. The CDR3 contains 17 residues. Germline-derived CDR1 and CDR2 are SGHDT and YYEEEE. Trimming removed 0 bases from V and 5 bases from J; junction bases left unmatched: 10. Written as DNA, the CDR3 is TGTGCCAGCAGCTTGGAGATAGGCGGGGGGGCCGGAGATACGCAGTATTTT. Translating gives CASSLEIGGGAGDTQYF.

CDR3 bases: TGTGCCAGCAGCGAAACCGACAGGGGGCCAACCTACGAGCAGTACTTC. Translation: CASSETDRGPTYEQYF. V is TRBV6-1 and J is TRBJ2-7; 10 bases fit TRBD1. Trimming took 6 bases from V and 2 from J; bases not matched to a gene: 10. This CDR3 is built from 16 residues. Germline assignment: CDR1 MNHNS and CDR2 SASEGT.

The chain is built from TRBV4-2 and TRBJ1-2, with unresolved D. The CDR3 covers 16 residues. The V gene's germline CDR1 is LGHNA and CDR2 YNFKEQ. Trimming took 0 bases from V and 4 from J, leaving 15 bases between them. The CDR3 nucleotides are TGTGCCAGCAGCCAAGATCAGCAGGAAGCAGGCTATGGCTACACCTTC. This translates into CASSQDQQEAGYGYTF.

V usage is TRBV20-1 and J usage is TRBJ2-5, with 7 bases identical to TRBD2. CDR3 length: 16 residues. The germline CDR1 and CDR2 sequences are DFQATT and SNEGSKA (reference sequence). After removal of 3 bases from V and 1 base from J, the junction contained 11 bases not matched to a gene. In DNA form, the CDR3 reads TGCAGTGCTAGTGCCTGGATGGGGGGGGGCCAAGAGACCCAGTACTTC. This sequence encodes CSASAWMGGGQETQYF.

This chain uses TRBV3-1 (or the pseudogene TRBV3-2) with TRBJ2-1; the D gene is possibly TRBD2 (5 bases). V was shortened by 3 bases and J by 9 bases, with 24 bases between the two germline ends. This CDR3 region has 17 residues. Germline assignment: CDR1 LGHDT and CDR2 YNNKEL (reference sequence). As DNA, the CDR3 is TGTGCCAGCAGCCATTGGTTCAAGCGGCGAGAAGGCGTTGAGCAGTTCTTC. This encodes CASSHWFKRREGVEQFF.

The chain carries TRBV20-1 and TRBJ1-4; 9 bases are shared with TRBD1. The V and J ends lost 3 bases and 7 bases, in that order; junction bases with no gene match: 12. The V gene's germline CDR1 is DFQATT and CDR2 SNEGSKA (reference sequence). CDR3 length equals 16 residues. This CDR3 is CSASRGQGTEAEKLFF. The CDR3 bases are TGCAGTGCTAGTCGCGGACAGGGGACCGAGGCTGAAAAACTGTTTTTT.

The genes are TRBV10-3 and TRBJ1-2; 7 nucleotides agree with TRBD1. Germline CDR1 ENHRY, CDR2 SYGVKD. J lost 4 bases, V lost 10 bases, and 3 bases had no gene match. This CDR3 is 11 amino acids long. The CDR3 nucleotides read TGTGCCACCACAGGGGCCTATGGCTACACCTTC. This gives the protein CATTGAYGYTF.

This chain uses TRBV27 with TRBJ1-1; TRBD1 is a possible D gene (5 bases). The CDR3 is made up of 14 amino acids. Trimming pared 3 bases from V and 2 bases from J, leaving 10 bases between. Germline V CDR1 and CDR2: MNHEY, SMNVEV (reference sequence). The CDR3 spells CASSFGTVNTEAFF. The CDR3 nucleotides read TGTGCCAGCAGTTTCGGGACGGTAAACACTGAAGCTTTCTTT.

The gene calls are TRBV5-1 and TRBJ2-7; weak D call: TRBD1 (6 bases). CDR3 length: 14 residues. Germline V lookup: CDR1 SGHRS, CDR2 YFSETQ. Trimming left V 5 bases short and J 2 bases short, with 14 bases between. The CDR3 loop reads CASSPGTHTYEQYF. CDR3 in DNA: TGCGCCAGCAGTCCCGGGACACACACCTACGAGCAGTACTTC.

As to this clone: The sample carries other DNA sequences with the same CDR3. This chain links TRBV5-1 with TRBJ2-3; 9 nucleotides line up with TRBD2. V was clipped by 0 bases and J by 3 bases; unmatched bases: 5. The germline V gene has CDR1 SGHRS and CDR2 YFSETQ. This CDR3 has 16 amino acids. CDR3 nucleotides: TGCGCCAGCAGCTTGGGGGTAGCGGGAGTAACAGATACGCAGTATTTT. Translation gives CASSLGVAGVTDTQYF.

The rearrangement joins TRBV2 to TRBJ2-5, with D possibly called TRBD1 or TRBD2 (5 bases each). The V gene's germline CDR1 is SNHLY and CDR2 FYNNEI. This CDR3 is 15 amino acids long. The V gene lost 1 base and the J gene lost 7 bases, with 16 bases spanning the gap. In DNA, the CDR3 is TGTGCCAGCAGTGAAGTTGGACATGGGGACGGGACCCAGTACTTC. Translating it yields CASSEVGHGDGTQYF. Using reference TRBV2 and TRBJ2-5 for the parts outside the CDR3, the full variable domain is EPEVTQTPSHQVTQMGQEVILRCVPISNHLYFYWYRQILGQKVEFLVSFYNNEISEKSEIFDDQFSVERPDGSNFTLKIRSTKLEDSAMYFCASSEVGHGDGTQYFGPGTRLLVL.